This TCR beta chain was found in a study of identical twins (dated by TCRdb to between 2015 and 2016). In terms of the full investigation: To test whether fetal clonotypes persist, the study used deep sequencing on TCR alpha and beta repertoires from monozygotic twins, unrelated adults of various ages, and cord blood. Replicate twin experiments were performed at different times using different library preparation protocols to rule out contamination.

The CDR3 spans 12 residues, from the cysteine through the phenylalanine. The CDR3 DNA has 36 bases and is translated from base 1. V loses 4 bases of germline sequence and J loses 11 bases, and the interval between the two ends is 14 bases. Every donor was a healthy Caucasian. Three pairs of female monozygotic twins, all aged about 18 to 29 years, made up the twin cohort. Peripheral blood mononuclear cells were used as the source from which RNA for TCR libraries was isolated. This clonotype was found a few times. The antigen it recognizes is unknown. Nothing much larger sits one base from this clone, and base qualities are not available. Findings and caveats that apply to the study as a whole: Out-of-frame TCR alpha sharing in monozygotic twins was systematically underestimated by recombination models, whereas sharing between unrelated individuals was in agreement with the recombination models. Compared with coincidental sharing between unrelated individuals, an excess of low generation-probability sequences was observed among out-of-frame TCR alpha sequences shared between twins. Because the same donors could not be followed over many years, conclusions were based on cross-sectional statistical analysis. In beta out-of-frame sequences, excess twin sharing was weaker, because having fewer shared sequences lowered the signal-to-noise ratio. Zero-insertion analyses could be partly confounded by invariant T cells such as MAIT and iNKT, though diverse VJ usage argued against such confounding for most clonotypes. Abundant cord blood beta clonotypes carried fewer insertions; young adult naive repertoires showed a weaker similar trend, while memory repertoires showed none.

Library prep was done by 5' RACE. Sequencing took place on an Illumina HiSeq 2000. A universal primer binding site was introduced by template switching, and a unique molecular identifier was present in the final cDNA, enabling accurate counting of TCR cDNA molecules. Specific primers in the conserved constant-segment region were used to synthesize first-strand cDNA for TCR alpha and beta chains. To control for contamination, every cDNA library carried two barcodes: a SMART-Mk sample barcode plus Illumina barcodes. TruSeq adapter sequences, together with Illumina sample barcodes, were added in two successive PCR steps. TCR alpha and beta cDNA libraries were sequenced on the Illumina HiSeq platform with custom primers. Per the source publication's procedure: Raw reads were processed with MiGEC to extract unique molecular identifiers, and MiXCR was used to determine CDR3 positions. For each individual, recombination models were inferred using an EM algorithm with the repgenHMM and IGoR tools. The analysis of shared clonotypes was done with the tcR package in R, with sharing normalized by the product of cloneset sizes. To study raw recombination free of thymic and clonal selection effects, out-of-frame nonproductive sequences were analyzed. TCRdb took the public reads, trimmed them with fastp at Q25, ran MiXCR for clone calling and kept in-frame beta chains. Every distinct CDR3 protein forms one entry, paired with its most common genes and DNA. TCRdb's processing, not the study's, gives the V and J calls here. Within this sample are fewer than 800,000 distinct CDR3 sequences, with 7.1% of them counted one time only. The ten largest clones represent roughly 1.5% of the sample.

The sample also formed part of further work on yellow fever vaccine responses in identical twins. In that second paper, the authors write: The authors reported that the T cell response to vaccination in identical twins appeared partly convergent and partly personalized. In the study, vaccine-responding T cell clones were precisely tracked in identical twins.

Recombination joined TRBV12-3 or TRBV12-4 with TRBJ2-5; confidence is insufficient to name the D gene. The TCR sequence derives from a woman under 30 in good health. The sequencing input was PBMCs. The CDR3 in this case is CASSSLLILQYF. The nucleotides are TGTGCCAGCAGTTCTCTTTTGATTTTGCAGTACTTC.